The subject of this entry is one T cell receptor (beta chain). This clone has just one count. Its antigen target is currently unknown. No base quality information exists; no much larger clone differs at one position. The CDR3, cysteine through phenylalanine, is 17 amino acids long. Kept here is only the CDR3 DNA, which spans 51 bases and is read in frame from base 1. Trimming at the junction amounts to 6 bases on V and 0 bases on J, and the germline ends lie 20 bases apart. As encoded in the germline V gene, CDR1 is SGHTA while CDR2 is FQGNSA. This record belongs to a study of T cell responses to AZD1222 COVID-19 vaccine (dated by TCRdb to about 2021). Regarding the study in general: Because spike-specific TCR depth and breadth did not differ between the two schedules, AZD1222 recipients who got a second dose at roughly 4 weeks were pooled with those who got a second dose at roughly 12 weeks. A total of about 250 trial participants underwent TCR sequencing, of whom roughly 210 had received two doses of AZD1222 and 26 had received two doses of the MenACWY control vaccine. Trial participants were enrolled by age into 18-55, 56-69 and 70-plus year subgroups, with roughly 150, 30 and 60 TCR-sequenced participants respectively. What the work shows at the level of the full study, not this receptor alone: After two AZD1222 doses, both the breadth and the depth of spike-specific TCRs were significantly higher than at day 0 and than in MenACWY recipients. Vaccine-associated CD4 TCRs spanned the whole spike protein, with dominant responses in regions 160-218 and 743-854. The 56-69-year group was small, and its depth increase did not reach significance, likely because of low power. Conclusions about previously exposed vaccinees are limited because only five or six AZD1222 recipients were SARS-CoV-2 seropositive at baseline. Reportedly, close to half of the unique spike-specific TCRs recognized epitopes lying outside the regions that are mutated in the B.1.351 and B.1.1.7 variants. No day 14 peak-response samples were available, so repertoires were characterized only after the peak T cell response. Participants were mostly white British and included more females than males, and it was suggested by the authors that clonal diversity may have been underestimated.

The CDR3 regions of human TCRbeta chains were analyzed by immunosequencing. Under the source paper's analysis protocol: Repertoire TCRs were checked for matches against a reference library of SARS-CoV-2-specific TCRs that had been generated using the MIRA antigen-specificity platform. Breadth was defined as the fraction of unique TCRs that were SARS-CoV-2-associated. Depth was defined as the fraction of total T cells that were SARS-CoV-2-associated. Each spike-specific TCR was assigned to its reactive spike region and to a CD4 or CD8 class using the MIRA data. Log10-transformed breadth and depth values were compared by one-way ANOVA with Sidak's multiple comparisons tests. TCRdb's version of the immuneACCESS table is confined to in-frame rearrangements and falls short of the full clone set. An unresolved V gene accounts for under half of the shortfall where checked; the remainder is of unknown origin. V and J calls and clone size are given by that table; D and trimming were obtained from the DNA. The sample has approximately 80,000 clones on record, about 90% of them singletons. 5% to 6% of the sample comes from the top ten.

The time point label here, explained by the study, means: baseline before first vaccination. Vaccinee samples were obtained from the UK trials COV001 and COV002, which included a single-blind randomized controlled phase 2/3 trial of AZD1222 (ChAdOx1 nCoV-19) in healthy adults. Trial participant PBMC samples were collected at day 0 and day 28 after the second dose for TCRbeta chain sequencing. The source was peripheral blood, collected on day 0 of AZD1222 vaccination. The sequence joins TRBV7-2 to TRBJ1-2; no D gene is confidently identified. This sequence was found in an adult in good health. CDR3 sequence: CASRPPSTLRANYGYTF. The nucleotide sequence is given as TGTGCCAGCAGGCCCCCCAGTACGCTAAGAGCTAACTATGGCTACACCTTC.